This TCR beta chain was captured in a study of T cell clonotyping in hematopoietic cell transplantation. Study summary: Recipients' pretransplant samples followed cytoreduction.

Described time point: recipient sample about 28 days before transplant, after cytoreduction. Assay: immunoSEQ multiplex PCR; the TCRdb copy retains only in-frame clones and omits some. In the table there are some 19,000 clones, around 77% of which are singletons. Germline values: CDR1 LNHDA, CDR2 SQIVND (reference sequence). Losses at the gene ends were 5 bases for V and 5 bases for J; bases not matched to a gene: 9. CDR3 length: 15 amino acids. The material sequenced was peripheral blood mononuclear cells, taken before stem cell transplant. The V and J genes are TRBV19 and TRBJ2-3, with 8 bases identical to TRBD2. This receptor was identified in a man aged 60 to 69 with acute myeloid leukemia. Some clones in this sample may be carry-over from other donors' samples. CDR3: CASSALGGAGDTQYF. The CDR3 DNA follows: TGTGCCAGTAGTGCGCTCGGGGGGGCTGGAGATACGCAGTATTTT.